What follows are 21 T cell receptor beta chains derived from one specimen sequenced in a study of cytomegalovirus exposure and HLA in healthy donors. Primers for the PCR totalled 60 Vbeta and 13 Jbeta. The method was immunoSEQ multiplex PCR; TCRdb's version includes in-frame clones alone and lacks a portion of them. In the table there are 100,000 or so clones, roughly three fifths of which are singletons. The sequencing sample was made of PBMCs. Every receptor here comes from a human donor in good health.

J is TRBJ1-2 and V is TRBV6-6, with 8 bases lining up with TRBD1. This CDR3 has 14 residues. V lost 0 bases to trimming and J lost 8 bases; unmatched junction nucleotides: 5. CDR1 MNHNY and CDR2 SVGAGI come from the germline V gene (reference sequence). The CDR3 DNA follows: TGTGCCAGCAGTTACTCGATGACAGGGGAAGGCTACACCTTC. Its protein is CASSYSMTGEGYTF.

The CDR3 DNA sequence: TGCAGCGTTGAATTGGAGGGCCTTGGCTCCTACAATGAGCAGTTCTTC. Translated, it gives CSVELEGLGSYNEQFF. The chain carries TRBV29-1 and TRBJ2-1; weak D call: TRBD2 (6 bases). The CDR3 totals 16 residues. V lost 2 bases and J 0 bases, leaving 14 bases between the germline ends. Germline loops: CDR1 SQVTM, CDR2 ANQGSEA.

The chain carries TRBV7-9 and TRBJ2-1; no clear D gene. The germline CDR1 and CDR2 sequences are SEHNR and FQNEAQ (reference sequence). V was shortened by 1 base and J by 5 bases, with 12 bases between the two germline ends. The CDR3 consists of 15 residues. Written as DNA, the CDR3 is TGTGCCAGCAGCTTAGGGGCCCCTGGGCACAATGAGCAGTTCTTC. Translated: CASSLGAPGHNEQFF.

The rearrangement uses TRBV6-1 and TRBJ2-7, with 7 bases identical to TRBD2. Germline lookup yields CDR1 MNHNS and CDR2 SASEGT. The CDR3 is made up of 17 amino acids. V trimming: 0 bases; J trimming: 2 bases; junction bases outside the gene matches: 10. DNA for the CDR3: TGTGCCAGCAGTGAAGCGATACTCGGACTAGTGGCCTACGAGCAGTACTTC. This codes for CASSEAILGLVAYEQYF.

This chain joins TRBV29-1 and TRBJ2-2, with a tentative D call TRBD1 (6 bases). Looked up from germline, CDR1 is SQVTM and CDR2 is ANQGSEA. This CDR3 contains 12 residues. Trimming stripped 4 bases from V and 5 bases from J, with 8 bases between. For the CDR3, the DNA is TGCAGCGTTGGTAGGGGGACCGGGGAGCTGTTTTTT. Translation gives CSVGRGTGELFF.

DNA for the CDR3: TGTGCCAGCTCACCACCGGGGGGTCCCGACACCGGGGAGCTGTTTTTT. Protein: CASSPPGGPDTGELFF. The rearrangement joins TRBV18 to TRBJ2-2, with a possible D match to TRBD2 (6 bases). The germline V and J ends were trimmed by 0 bases and 3 bases, with 11 bases remaining between them. CDR1 is KGHSH, CDR2 LQKENI, per germline. The CDR3 length is 16 residues.

The genes are TRBV9 and TRBJ2-3; D unresolved. This CDR3 region has 15 residues. CDR1 is SGDLS, CDR2 YYNGEE, per germline. Trimming took 3 bases from V and 3 from J, leaving 14 bases between them. This CDR3 is CASSARNYETDTQYF. DNA of the CDR3: TGTGCCAGCAGCGCGAGGAACTACGAGACAGATACGCAGTATTTT.

V gene TRBV6-1 combines with J gene TRBJ1-1; 9 bases fit TRBD1. Germline CDR1 and CDR2: MNHNS and SASEGT. V lost 8 bases, J lost 1 base, and 5 bases stayed unmatched. There are 14 residues in the CDR3. The CDR3 is CASLRTGENTEAFF. CDR3 DNA sequence: TGTGCCAGCCTCAGGACAGGGGAGAACACTGAAGCTTTCTTT.

This rearrangement joins TRBV11-3 to TRBJ2-1; D ambiguous. V was shortened by 3 bases and J by 11 bases, with 23 bases between the two germline ends. The germline V gene encodes CDR1 SGHNT and CDR2 YENEEA. The CDR3 has 16 amino acids. The CDR3 loop reads CASSFTENNNTKQQFF. The CDR3 coding sequence is TGTGCCAGCAGCTTTACCGAAAACAACAACACTAAACAGCAGTTCTTC.

The rearrangement joins TRBV7-9 to TRBJ2-2; 7 nucleotides match TRBD2. The V and J ends lost 5 bases and 4 bases, in that order; junction bases with no gene match: 7. Germline V gives CDR1 SEHNR, CDR2 FQNEAQ (reference sequence). The CDR3 loop spans 15 amino acids. The CDR3 sequence: CASSPGGGRTGELFF. For the CDR3, the DNA is TGTGCCAGCAGCCCTGGGGGAGGGCGCACCGGGGAGCTGTTTTTT.

This clone was counted between two and nine times. V usage is TRBV19 and J usage is TRBJ1-2; D not resolved. Germline CDR1 reads LNHDA; CDR2 reads SQIVND (reference sequence). This CDR3 spans 13 amino acids. V was trimmed by 6 bases and J by 6 bases, leaving 14 bases between them. CDR3 loop: CASSLGRRDGYTF. CDR3 coding DNA: TGTGCCAGTAGCTTGGGCAGGAGGGATGGCTACACCTTC.

The chain combines TRBV30 with TRBJ1-4; D gene ambiguous. Germline V gene sequence: CDR1 GTSNPN, CDR2 SVGIG (reference sequence). The V end lost 1 base, the J end lost 7 bases, and 13 bases lay between the germline ends. CDR3 length equals 14 residues. The CDR3 spells CAWSEPPRGEKLFF. As DNA, the CDR3 is TGTGCCTGGAGTGAACCCCCGCGGGGTGAAAAACTGTTTTTT.

The rearrangement joins TRBV5-1 to TRBJ2-1; 7 bases map to TRBD2. V shed 4 bases, J shed 0 bases, and the junction held 7 bases outside the gene matches. This CDR3 comprises 16 residues. Germline CDR1 reads SGHRS; CDR2 reads YFSETQ. CDR3 protein: CASSLGGGSSYNEQFF. The DNA of the CDR3 is TGCGCCAGCAGCCTTGGCGGCGGGAGCTCCTACAATGAGCAGTTCTTC. The full variable domain, in which reference TRBV5-1 and TRBJ2-1 provide the parts outside the CDR3, is KAGVTQTPRYLIKTRGQQVTLSCSPISGHRSVSWYQQTPGQGLQFLFEYFSETQRNKGNFPGRFSGRQFSNSRSEMNVSTLELGDSALYLCASSLGGGSSYNEQFFGPGTRLTVL.

The chain has TRBV15 and TRBJ2-2; the D gene is possibly TRBD1 (5 bases). CDR3 length equals 13 residues. In germline, CDR1 is LNHNV, CDR2 YYDKDF (reference sequence). Trimming shortened V by 3 bases and J by 4 bases, and 6 bases separated the two germline ends. The CDR3 coding sequence is TGTGCCACCAGCAGCGACAGCACCGGGGAGCTGTTTTTT. It codes for CATSSDSTGELFF.

The chain employs TRBV14 and TRBJ1-5; the D is unclear. This CDR3 contains 13 residues. Per germline, CDR1 SGHDN and CDR2 FVKESK. The V end was cut by 0 bases, the J end by 5 bases, with 5 bases between. The CDR3 nucleotides read TGTGCCAGCAGCCAAGACGGGTATCAGCCCCAGCATTTT. The encoded protein is CASSQDGYQPQHF.

This clone occurred once. This chain uses TRBV15 with TRBJ1-1; D gene ambiguous. Deletions cut 1 base from V and 5 bases from J, with 14 bases between. The CDR3 extends over 15 amino acids. Germline CDR1 LNHNV, CDR2 YYDKDF (reference sequence). This CDR3 reads CATSRAINRGTEAFF. CDR3 in DNA: TGTGCCACCAGCAGAGCCATAAACCGAGGGACTGAAGCTTTCTTT. Filled out from reference TRBV15 and TRBJ1-1, the complete variable domain reads DAMVIQNPRYQVTQFGKPVTLSCSQTLNHNVMYWYQQKSSQAPKLLFHYYDKDFNNEADTPDNFQSRRPNTSFCFLDIRSPGLGDTAMYLCATSRAINRGTEAFFGQGTRLTVV.

The chain's CDR3 is CSVEEWGQGLYEQYF. DNA of the CDR3: TGCAGCGTTGAAGAGTGGGGTCAGGGGCTCTACGAGCAGTACTTC. J is TRBJ2-7 and V is TRBV29-1; TRBD1 is a possible D gene (6 bases). The CDR3 sequence is 15 residues long. V was cut by 0 bases and J by 3 bases, with 15 bases left in between. The germline CDR1 and CDR2 sequences are SQVTM and ANQGSEA.

This chain joins TRBV5-1 and TRBJ2-5, with 10 bases that match TRBD1. J was trimmed by 5 bases and V by 0 bases; bases with no gene match: 4. Germline assignment: CDR1 SGHRS and CDR2 YFSETQ. The length of the CDR3 is 15 residues. The CDR3: CASSLGQGAFETQYF. CDR3 sequence (DNA): TGCGCCAGCAGCTTGGGACAGGGGGCTTTTGAGACCCAGTACTTC.

Notes on this clone: Other nucleotide sequences from this sample produce the same CDR3. V is TRBV19 and J is TRBJ1-5, with TRBD1 as a possible D gene (5 bases). CDR1 is LNHDA and CDR2 is SQIVND in the germline V gene (reference sequence). The CDR3 is 14 amino acids. The ends were cut back, 4 bases at V and 2 bases at J, with 9 bases in the middle. The CDR3 bases are TGTGCCAGTAGTAGGCAGGGTGGCAATCAGCCCCAGCATTTT. Encoded protein: CASSRQGGNQPQHF.

V gene TRBV5-1 combines with J gene TRBJ2-2; TRBD1 might be the D (6 bases). The length of the CDR3 is 15 residues. Germline V gives CDR1 SGHRS, CDR2 YFSETQ. Deletions cut 4 bases from V and 1 base from J, with 11 bases between. CDR3 region: CASSRDIRNTGELFF. As DNA, the CDR3 is TGCGCCAGCAGCCGGGACATTAGGAACACCGGGGAGCTGTTTTTT.

This rearrangement joins TRBV30 to TRBJ2-7; D uncertain. Trimming cost V 2 bases and J 1 base, with 6 bases left between them. The CDR3 runs 12 residues. Looked up from germline, CDR1 is GTSNPN and CDR2 is SVGIG (reference sequence). The CDR3 loop is CAWSTLSYEQYF. CDR3 DNA sequence: TGTGCCTGGAGTACCCTATCCTACGAGCAGTACTTC. Using reference TRBV30 and TRBJ2-7 for the parts outside the CDR3, the full variable domain is SQTIHQWPATLVQPVGSPLSLECTVEGTSNPNLYWYRQAAGRGLQLLFYSVGIGQISSEVPQNLSASRPQDRQFILSSKKLLLSDSGFYLCAWSTLSYEQYFGPGTRLTVT.